A single sample is the source of the 10 T cell receptor beta chains below, sequenced in a study of T-cell memory formation after mild COVID-19 (dated by TCRdb to the early 2020s). The library came from 5' RACE. TCRdb records Illumina NovaSeq 6000 as the sequencer. TCRdb applied fastp at Q25 and MiXCR to the public reads, then kept only in-frame beta chains. Entries that share a CDR3 protein sequence are merged under the most common genes and DNA. In this sample the table shows nearly 350,000 distinct CDR3 sequences, under 15% of which occur a single time. The top ten constitute about a fifth of the sample. Material for sequencing was PBMCs or a T cell subset sorted from them (not recorded which). These receptors were obtained from a man between 18 and 29 years old who had mild COVID-19 (a few samples of this study predate the infection). The sample titles of this study are shuffled in the database, so cell type and time point are left out; the donor was told from shared clones.

This clonotype has just a few counts. The chain couples TRBV7-9 to TRBJ2-3; D is unclear. Germline CDR1 SEHNR, CDR2 FQNEAQ (reference sequence). V was cut by 5 bases and J by 0 bases, with 12 bases left in between. This CDR3 region has 15 residues. The CDR3 reads CASSRDLGSTDTQYF. CDR3 in DNA: TGTGCCAGCAGCCGAGATCTAGGGAGCACAGATACGCAGTATTTT.

This clonotype was observed a handful of times. J is TRBJ2-5 and V is TRBV30, with D possibly matching TRBD2 (6 bases). V gave up 8 bases and J gave up 1 base, with 14 bases separating them. Germline CDR1 reads GTSNPN; CDR2 reads SVGIG (reference sequence). The CDR3 length is 13 residues. The CDR3 nucleotides read TGTGCCGGAGCCAGGGACTCCCAAGAGACCCAGTACTTC. Amino acids: CAGARDSQETQYF. Full variable domain (remainder filled in from reference TRBV30 and TRBJ2-5): SQTIHQWPATLVQPVGSPLSLECTVEGTSNPNLYWYRQAAGRGLQLLFYSVGIGQISSEVPQNLSASRPQDRQFILSSKKLLLSDSGFYLCAGARDSQETQYFGPGTRLLVL.

This clonotype was recorded at least ten times. CDR3 loop: CASSLVPNPNYGYTF. Written as DNA, the CDR3 is TGTGCCAGCAGTTTGGTCCCGAACCCGAACTATGGCTACACCTTC. The rearrangement joins TRBV28 to TRBJ1-2; D is uncertain. The CDR3 spans 15 residues. Between the trimmed V and J ends, which lost 3 bases and 2 bases, there was a span of 13 bases. Per the germline V gene, CDR1 is MDHEN and CDR2 is SYDVKM.

This clonotype was counted a few times. The chain employs TRBV6-5 and TRBJ2-6; a possible D gene is TRBD1 (5 bases). The V end was cut by 1 base, the J end by 0 bases, with 13 bases between. The CDR3 totals 18 residues. CDR1 and CDR2 (germline): MNHEY, SVGAGI. The CDR3 bases are TGTGCCAGCAGTTACTTTCAGGGTCCCTCCTCTGGGGCCAACGTCCTGACTTTC. Its translation is CASSYFQGPSSGANVLTF.

This clonotype was counted a single time. The chain couples TRBV20-1 to TRBJ2-5, with D perhaps matching TRBD1 (5 bases). This CDR3 contains 13 residues. The V gene lost 2 bases and the J gene lost 4 bases, with 11 bases spanning the gap. Germline V lookup: CDR1 DFQATT, CDR2 SNEGSKA (reference sequence). CDR3 amino acids: CSARSRQGETQYF. The CDR3 DNA reads TGCAGTGCTAGATCGAGGCAGGGAGAGACCCAGTACTTC.

The chain has TRBV3-1 and TRBJ1-2; unclear D gene. The CDR3 runs 12 residues. With 1 base removed from V and 7 bases from J, the gap between germline ends came to 7 bases. Per the germline V gene, CDR1 is LGHDT and CDR2 is YNNKEL (reference sequence). This CDR3 is CASSQASAGYTF. Here the CDR3 DNA reads TGTGCCAGCAGCCAAGCCTCGGCTGGCTACACCTTC.

The genes are TRBV7-6 and TRBJ1-5, with D tentatively TRBD1 (6 bases). The CDR3 covers 15 residues. V was shortened by 3 bases and J by 5 bases, with 14 bases between the two germline ends. CDR1 is SGHVS, CDR2 FNYEAQ, per germline. CDR3 in amino acids: CASSFSWGQDQPQHF. CDR3 bases: TGTGCCAGCAGCTTTAGCTGGGGGCAGGATCAGCCCCAGCATTTT.

There are a few counts of this clonotype. The chain joins TRBV29-1 to TRBJ1-1, with 10 bases fitting TRBD1. The CDR3 is made up of 16 amino acids. Germline loops: CDR1 SQVTM, CDR2 ANQGSEA. V dropped 5 bases and J dropped 0; count of bases not matched to a gene: 9. The CDR3 protein is CSVKPGTGDLNTEAFF. CDR3 nucleotides: TGCAGCGTTAAACCCGGGACAGGGGACTTGAACACTGAAGCTTTCTTT.

This clonotype was detected a few times. J is TRBJ2-7 and V is TRBV10-3; D not resolved. The V gene lost 11 bases and the J gene lost 1 base, with 12 bases spanning the gap. The V gene's germline CDR1 is ENHRY and CDR2 SYGVKD. The CDR3 is 12 amino acids. The CDR3 sequence: CASSAGSYEQYV. In DNA, the CDR3 is TGTGCCTCCTCGGCCGGTTCCTACGAGCAGTACGTC.

The chain is built from TRBV12-3 or TRBV12-4 and TRBJ1-2; D call uncertain. This CDR3 comprises 10 residues. V lost 5 bases to trimming and J lost 6 bases, with 4 bases between them. This CDR3 is CASSPNGYTF. CDR3 bases: TGTGCCAGCAGTCCTAATGGCTACACCTTC.